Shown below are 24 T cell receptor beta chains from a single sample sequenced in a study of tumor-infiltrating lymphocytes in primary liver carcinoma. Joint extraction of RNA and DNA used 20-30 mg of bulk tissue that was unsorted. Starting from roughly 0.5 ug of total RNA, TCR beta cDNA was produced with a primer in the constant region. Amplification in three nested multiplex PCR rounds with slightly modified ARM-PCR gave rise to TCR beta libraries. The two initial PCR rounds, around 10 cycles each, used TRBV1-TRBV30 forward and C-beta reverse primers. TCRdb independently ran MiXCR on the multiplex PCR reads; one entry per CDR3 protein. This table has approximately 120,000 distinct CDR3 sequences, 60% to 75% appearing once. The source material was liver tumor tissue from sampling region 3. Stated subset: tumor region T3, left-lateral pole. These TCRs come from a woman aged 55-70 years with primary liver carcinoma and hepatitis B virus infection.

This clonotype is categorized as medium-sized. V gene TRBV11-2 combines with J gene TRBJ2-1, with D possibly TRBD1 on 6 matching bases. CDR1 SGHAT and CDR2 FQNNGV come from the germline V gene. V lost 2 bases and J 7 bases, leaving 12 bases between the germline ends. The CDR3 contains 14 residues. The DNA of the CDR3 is TGTGCCAGCAGCTTACAGGGTACAGGGAATGAGCAGTTCTTC. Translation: CASSLQGTGNEQFF.

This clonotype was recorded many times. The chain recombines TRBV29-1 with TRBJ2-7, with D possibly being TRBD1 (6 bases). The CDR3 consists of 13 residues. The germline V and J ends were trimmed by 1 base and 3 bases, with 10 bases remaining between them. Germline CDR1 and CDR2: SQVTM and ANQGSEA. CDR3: CSVEGQGLYEQYF. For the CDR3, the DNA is TGCAGCGTTGAAGGGCAGGGGCTCTACGAGCAGTACTTC.

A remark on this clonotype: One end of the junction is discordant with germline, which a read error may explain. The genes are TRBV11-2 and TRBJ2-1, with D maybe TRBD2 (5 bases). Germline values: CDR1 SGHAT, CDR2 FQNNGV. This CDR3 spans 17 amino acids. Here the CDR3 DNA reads TGTGCTAGCAGCTTAGGTCTGGTAGCGAGAGGGCCGAAAGAGCAGTTCTTC. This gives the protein CASSLGLVARGPKEQFF.

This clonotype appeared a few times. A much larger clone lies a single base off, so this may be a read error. The CDR3 here is CANRNTGSEAFF. CDR3 nucleotide sequence: TGTGCCAACAGAAACACAGGATCCGAAGCTTTCTTT. The rearrangement joins TRBV6-6 to TRBJ1-1; TRBD1 is a possible D gene (5 bases). The CDR3 has 12 residues. The germline gives CDR1 MNHNY, CDR2 SVGAGI (reference sequence). The ends were cut back, 10 bases at V and 8 bases at J, with 17 bases in the middle.

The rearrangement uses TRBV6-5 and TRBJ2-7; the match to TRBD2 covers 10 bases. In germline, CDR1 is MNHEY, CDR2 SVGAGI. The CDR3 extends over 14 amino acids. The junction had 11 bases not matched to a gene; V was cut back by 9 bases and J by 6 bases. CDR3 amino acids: CARSQAGGPCEQYF. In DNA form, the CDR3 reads TGTGCCAGAAGCCAAGCGGGAGGGCCCTGCGAGCAGTACTTC.

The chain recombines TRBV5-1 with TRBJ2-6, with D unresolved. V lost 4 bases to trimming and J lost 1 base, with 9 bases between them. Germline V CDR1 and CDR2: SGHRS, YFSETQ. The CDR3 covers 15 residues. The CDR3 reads CASSLIMSGANVLTF. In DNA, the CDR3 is TGCGCCAGCAGCCTCATTATGTCTGGGGCCAACGTCCTGACTTTC.

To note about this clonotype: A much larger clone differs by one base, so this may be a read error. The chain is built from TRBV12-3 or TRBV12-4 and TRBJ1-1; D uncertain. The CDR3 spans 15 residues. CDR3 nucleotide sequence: TGTGACAGCAGTTCATTGGGGTCGGGGAACACTGAAGCTTTCTTT. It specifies CDSSSLGSGNTEAFF.

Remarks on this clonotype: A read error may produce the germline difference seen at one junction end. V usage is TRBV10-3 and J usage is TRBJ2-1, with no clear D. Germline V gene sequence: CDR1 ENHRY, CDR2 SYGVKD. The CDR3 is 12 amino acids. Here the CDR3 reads CAMSELENQQFF. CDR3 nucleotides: TGTGCCATGAGTGAATTAGAGAATCAGCAGTTCTTC.

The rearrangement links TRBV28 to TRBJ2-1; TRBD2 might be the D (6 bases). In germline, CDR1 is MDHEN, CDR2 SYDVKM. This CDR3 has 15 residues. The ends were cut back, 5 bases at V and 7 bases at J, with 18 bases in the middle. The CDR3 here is CASSGMAGCRNEQFF. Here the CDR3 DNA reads TGTGCCAGCAGTGGGATGGCGGGATGCAGGAATGAGCAGTTCTTC.

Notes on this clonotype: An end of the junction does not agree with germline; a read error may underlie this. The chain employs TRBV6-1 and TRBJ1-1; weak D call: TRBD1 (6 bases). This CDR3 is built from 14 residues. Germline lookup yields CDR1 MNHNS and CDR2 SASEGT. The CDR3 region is CASSQGQANTEALF. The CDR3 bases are TGTGCCAGCAGCCAGGGACAAGCGAACACTGAAGCTTTGTTT.

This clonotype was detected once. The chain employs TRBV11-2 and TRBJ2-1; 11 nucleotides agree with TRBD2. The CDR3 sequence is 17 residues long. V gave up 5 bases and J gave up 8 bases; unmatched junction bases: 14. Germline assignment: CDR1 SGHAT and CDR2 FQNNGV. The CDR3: CASSRKLAGEPGDEQFF. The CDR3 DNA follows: TGTGCCAGCAGCAGGAAACTAGCGGGAGAACCGGGGGATGAGCAGTTCTTC.

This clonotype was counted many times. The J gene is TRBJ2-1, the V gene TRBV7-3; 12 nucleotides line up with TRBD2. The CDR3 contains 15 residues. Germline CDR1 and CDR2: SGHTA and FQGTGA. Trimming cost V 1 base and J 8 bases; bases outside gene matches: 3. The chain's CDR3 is CASSLMTSGSHEQFF. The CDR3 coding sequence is TGTGCCAGCAGCTTAATGACTAGCGGGAGCCATGAGCAGTTCTTC. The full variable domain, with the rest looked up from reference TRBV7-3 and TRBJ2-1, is GAGVSQTPSNKVTEKGKYVELRCDPISGHTALYWYRQSLGQGPEFLIYFQGTGAADDSGLPNDRFFAVRPEGSVSTLKIQRTERGDSAVYLCASSLMTSGSHEQFFGPGTRLTVL.

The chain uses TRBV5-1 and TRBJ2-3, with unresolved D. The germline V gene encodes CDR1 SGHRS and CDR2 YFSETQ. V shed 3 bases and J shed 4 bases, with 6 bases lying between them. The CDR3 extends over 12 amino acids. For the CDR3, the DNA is TGCGCCAGCAGCTCTGGCCCAGATACGCAGTATTTT. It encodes CASSSGPDTQYF.

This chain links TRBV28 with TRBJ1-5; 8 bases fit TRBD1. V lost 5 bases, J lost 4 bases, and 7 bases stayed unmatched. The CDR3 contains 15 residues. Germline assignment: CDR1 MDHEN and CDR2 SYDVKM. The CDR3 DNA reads TGTGCCAGCAGTACCCCGGGACAGGTTAATCAGCCCCAGCATTTT. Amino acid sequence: CASSTPGQVNQPQHF.

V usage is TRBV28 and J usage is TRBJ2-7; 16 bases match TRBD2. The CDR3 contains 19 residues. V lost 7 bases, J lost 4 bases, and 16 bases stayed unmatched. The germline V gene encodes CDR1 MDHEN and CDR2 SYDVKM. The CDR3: CASNNPGTSGRAKWYEQYF. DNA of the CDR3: TGTGCCAGCAACAACCCCGGGACTAGCGGGAGGGCGAAGTGGTACGAGCAGTACTTC.

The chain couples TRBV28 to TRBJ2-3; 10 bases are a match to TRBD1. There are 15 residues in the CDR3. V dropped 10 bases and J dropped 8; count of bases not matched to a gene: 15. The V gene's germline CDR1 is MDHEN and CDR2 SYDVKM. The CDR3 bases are TGTGCCAACATACACCGGGACAGGGGTCTCGGTACGCAGTATTTT. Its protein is CANIHRDRGLGTQYF.

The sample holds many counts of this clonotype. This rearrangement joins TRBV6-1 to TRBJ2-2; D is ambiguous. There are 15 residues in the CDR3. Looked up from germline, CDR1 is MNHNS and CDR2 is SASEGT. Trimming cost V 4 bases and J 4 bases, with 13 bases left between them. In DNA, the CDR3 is TGTGCCAGCAGTGCCGGTTTTAGAGGCACCGGGGAGCTGTTTTTT. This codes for CASSAGFRGTGELFF.

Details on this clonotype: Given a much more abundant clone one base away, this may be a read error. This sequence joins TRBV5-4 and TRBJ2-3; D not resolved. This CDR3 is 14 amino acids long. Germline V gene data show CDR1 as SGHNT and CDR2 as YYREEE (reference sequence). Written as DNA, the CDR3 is TGTGCCAGCAGCTTGGCGCCCGGCTCAGATACGCACTATTTT. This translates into CASSLAPGSDTHYF.

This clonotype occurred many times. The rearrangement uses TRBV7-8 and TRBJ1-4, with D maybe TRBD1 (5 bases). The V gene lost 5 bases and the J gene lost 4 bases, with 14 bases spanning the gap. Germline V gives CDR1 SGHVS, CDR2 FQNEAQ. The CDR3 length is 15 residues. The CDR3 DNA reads TGTGCCAGCAGCAGCCGGGACGGACGTAATGAAAAACTGTTTTTT. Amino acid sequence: CASSSRDGRNEKLFF.

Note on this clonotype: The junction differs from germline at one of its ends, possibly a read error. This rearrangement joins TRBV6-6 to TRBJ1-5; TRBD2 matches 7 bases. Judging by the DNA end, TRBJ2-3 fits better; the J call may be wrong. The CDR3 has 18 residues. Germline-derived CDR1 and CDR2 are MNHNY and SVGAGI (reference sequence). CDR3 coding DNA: TGTGCCAGCAGCTACTCGCCGGAACTCGGGGGGATCAATCAGCCCCAGTATTTT. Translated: CASSYSPELGGINQPQYF.

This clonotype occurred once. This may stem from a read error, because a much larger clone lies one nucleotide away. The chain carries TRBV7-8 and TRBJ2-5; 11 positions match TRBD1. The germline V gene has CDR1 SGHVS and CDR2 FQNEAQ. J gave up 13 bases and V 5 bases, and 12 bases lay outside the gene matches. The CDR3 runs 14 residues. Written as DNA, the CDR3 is TGTGCCAGCAGCCCATTGGGACAGGGGGTGTTCTCGTACTTC. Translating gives CASSPLGQGVFSYF.

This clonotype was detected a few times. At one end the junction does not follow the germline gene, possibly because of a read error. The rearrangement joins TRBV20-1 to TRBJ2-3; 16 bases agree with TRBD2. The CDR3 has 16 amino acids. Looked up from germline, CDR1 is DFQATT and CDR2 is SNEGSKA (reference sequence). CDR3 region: CSAMGLAGGGTDTQYF. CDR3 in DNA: TGTAGTGCTATGGGACTAGCGGGAGGGGGGACAGATACGCAGTATTTT.

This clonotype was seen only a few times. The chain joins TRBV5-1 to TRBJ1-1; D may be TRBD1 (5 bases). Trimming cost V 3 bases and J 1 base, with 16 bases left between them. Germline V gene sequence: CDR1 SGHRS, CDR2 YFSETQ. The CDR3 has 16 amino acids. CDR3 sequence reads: CASSSRGQGQNTEAFF. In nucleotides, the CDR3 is TGCGCCAGCAGCTCGAGGGGCCAGGGCCAGAACACTGAAGCTTTCTTT. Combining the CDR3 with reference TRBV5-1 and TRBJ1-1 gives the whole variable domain KAGVTQTPRYLIKTRGQQVTLSCSPISGHRSVSWYQQTPGQGLQFLFEYFSETQRNKGNFPGRFSGRQFSNSRSEMNVSTLELGDSALYLCASSSRGQGQNTEAFFGQGTRLTVV.

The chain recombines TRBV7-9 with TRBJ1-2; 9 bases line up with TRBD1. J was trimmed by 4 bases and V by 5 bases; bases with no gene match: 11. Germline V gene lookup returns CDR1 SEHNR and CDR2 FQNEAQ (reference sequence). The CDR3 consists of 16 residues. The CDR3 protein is CASSIGNRGLSYGYTF. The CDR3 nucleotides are TGTGCCAGCAGCATCGGAAACAGGGGGCTTAGCTATGGCTACACCTTC.